This TCR beta chain was captured in a study of blood T cell repertoires in COVID-19. The overall study: Acute and convalescent COVID-19 samples came from the United States, Italy and Spain.

As originally analysed: Reference gene primers were amplified, and this amplification served to estimate nucleated cell counts. Clones were read by immunoSEQ multiplex PCR, and TCRdb kept only the in-frame ones, dropping some. The V and J calls and clone size come from that table; D and trimming were worked out from the DNA. Of nearly 250,000 clones listed, approximately 90% were seen once; the top ten hold over 0.75%. The origin of this receptor is a man over 45 who had been exposed to COVID-19. Sample: PBMCs or T cells enriched from blood (not recorded which).

The CDR3 sequence is CASSLARGSISYEQYF. The CDR3 DNA reads TGTGCCAGCAGCTTAGCGAGGGGGAGCATCTCCTACGAGCAGTACTTC. The rearrangement links TRBV7-9 to TRBJ2-7, with D possibly TRBD1 on 6 matching bases. CDR1 and CDR2 (germline): SEHNR, FQNEAQ (reference sequence). The CDR3 consists of 16 residues. With 0 bases removed from V and 0 bases from J, the gap between germline ends came to 12 bases. Drawing the rest from reference TRBV7-9 and TRBJ2-7, the complete variable domain is DTGVSQNPRHKITKRGQNVTFRCDPISEHNRLYWYRQTLGQGPEFLTYFQNEAQLEKSRLLSDRFSAERPKGSFSTLEIQRTEQGDSAMYLCASSLARGSISYEQYFGPGTRLTVT.